Included here is one T cell receptor (beta chain) sequence, with context. The antigen remains unidentified. Sorted cells: live naive CD8+ T cells, CD45RA+CCR7+, Annexin V-negative. The CDR3 contains 15 residues. Germline trimming cut 1 base from V and 6 bases from J; bases unmatched to any gene: 7. CDR1 and CDR2 from the germline V gene are LGHNA and YSLEER. The data derive from a study of naive CD8 T cells in extremely preterm neonates. Study conclusions and caveats: Compared with older groups, preterm CDR3s were shorter, with fewer N additions and less trimming.

Some clones are missing from TCRdb's copy, which holds only in-frame ones; the method was immunoSEQ multiplex PCR. Of about 7,000 clones listed, nearly 98% are singletons. Sample: naive CD8+ T cells from blood. The sequence came from a human donor in good health. The V gene is TRBV4-3, the J gene TRBJ2-3; 7 positions agree with TRBD1. The CDR3 sequence is CASSQGTRGPDTQYF. In DNA form, the CDR3 reads TGCGCCAGCAGCCAAGGGACGAGGGGGCCCGATACGCAGTATTTT.